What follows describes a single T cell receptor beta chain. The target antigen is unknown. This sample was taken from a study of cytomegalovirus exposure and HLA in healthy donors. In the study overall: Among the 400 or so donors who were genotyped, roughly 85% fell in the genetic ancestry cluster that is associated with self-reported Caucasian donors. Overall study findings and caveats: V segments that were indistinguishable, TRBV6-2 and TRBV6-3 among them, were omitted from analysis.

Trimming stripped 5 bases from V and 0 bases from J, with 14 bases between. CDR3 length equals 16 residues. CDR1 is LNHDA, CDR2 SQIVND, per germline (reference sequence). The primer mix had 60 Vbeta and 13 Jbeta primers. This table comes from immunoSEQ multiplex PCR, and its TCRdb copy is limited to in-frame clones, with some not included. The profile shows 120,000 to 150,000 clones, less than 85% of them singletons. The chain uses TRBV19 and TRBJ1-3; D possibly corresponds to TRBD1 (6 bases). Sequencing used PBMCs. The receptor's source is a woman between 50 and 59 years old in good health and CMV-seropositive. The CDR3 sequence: CASSLPQGSSGNTIYF. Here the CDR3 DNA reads TGTGCCAGTAGTCTACCTCAGGGGAGCTCTGGAAACACCATATATTTT.